This T cell receptor beta chain stems from a study of shared clonotypes between healthy human individuals. Study as a whole: Contributing individuals were a couple of females and a few males aged 18 to 49.

General study findings and limits: Compared with clonotypes that all four donors shared, non-shared clonotypes had lower generation probabilities.

The CDR3 totals 16 residues. The germline V gene encodes CDR1 MGHRA and CDR2 YSYEKL. Between the trimmed V and J ends, which lost 0 bases and 2 bases, there was a span of 12 bases. For this clone: The antigen remains unidentified.

Naive CD8 cells lacked CD45RO, underwent positive selection for CCR7 and left out terminally differentiated effector memory CD45RA+ cells. The assay was immunoSEQ multiplex PCR, and TCRdb's table has in-frame clones only and misses some. Here the sample spans approximately 740,000 clones, 92% being singletons. This rearrangement joins TRBV4-1 to TRBJ2-3; D is perhaps TRBD2 (5 bases). The source is a man aged 25-45 years in good health. The sequenced sample was naive CD8+ T cells sorted from blood. CDR3 nucleotide sequence: TGCGCCAGCAGCCAAGATACCGGGGTAGACACAGATACGCAGTATTTT. Residues: CASSQDTGVDTDTQYF.